This TCR beta chain was obtained from a study of identical twins. Study conclusions and caveats: Abundant beta clonotypes from cord blood had fewer insertions, unlike memory repertoires, which showed none. The study found weaker excess twin sharing in beta out-of-frame sequences. The study drew conclusions from cross-sectional statistical analysis, not from following the same donors. Models, which agreed with sharing between unrelated individuals, nonetheless underestimated the out-of-frame TCR alpha sharing seen in monozygotic twins.

With respect to this clonotype: Its antigen is not known.

TCRdb re-called the 5' RACE reads through MiXCR, storing one row per CDR3 protein. The table lists around 570,000 distinct CDR3 sequences, approximately 10% of them singletons. The germline CDR1 and CDR2 sequences are DFQATT and SNEGSKA (reference sequence). Trimming pared 0 bases from V and 3 bases from J, leaving 15 bases between. There are 16 residues in the CDR3. These data were likewise used in another study, on yellow fever vaccine responses in identical twins.

The TCR comes from a woman aged 18-29 years in good health. Sequenced sample: PBMCs. The chain uses TRBV20-1 and TRBJ2-1, with a tentative D call TRBD2 (5 bases). This chain's CDR3 is CSARDLAAGNYNEQFF. For the CDR3, the DNA is TGCAGTGCTAGAGATCTGGCTGCCGGGAACTACAATGAGCAGTTCTTC.